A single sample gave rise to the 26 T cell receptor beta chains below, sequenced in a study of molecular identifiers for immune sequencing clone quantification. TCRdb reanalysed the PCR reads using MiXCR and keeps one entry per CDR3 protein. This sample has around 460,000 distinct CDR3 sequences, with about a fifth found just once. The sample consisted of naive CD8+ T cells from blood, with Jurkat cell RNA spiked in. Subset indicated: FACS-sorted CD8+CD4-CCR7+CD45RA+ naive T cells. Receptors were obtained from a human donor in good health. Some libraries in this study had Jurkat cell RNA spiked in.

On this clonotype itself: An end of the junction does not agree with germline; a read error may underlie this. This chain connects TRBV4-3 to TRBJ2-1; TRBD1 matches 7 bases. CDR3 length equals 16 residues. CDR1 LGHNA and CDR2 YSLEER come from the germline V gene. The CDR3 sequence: CASSHRTGALDNEQLF. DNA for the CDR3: TGCGCCAGCAGCCACCGCACAGGGGCCCTCGACAATGAGCAGCTCTTC.

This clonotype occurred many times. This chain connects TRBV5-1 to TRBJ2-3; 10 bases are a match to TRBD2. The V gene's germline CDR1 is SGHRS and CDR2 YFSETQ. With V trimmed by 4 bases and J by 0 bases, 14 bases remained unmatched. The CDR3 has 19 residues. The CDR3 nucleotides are TGCGCCAGCAGCCCCCCCGGGTCTAGCGGGGGCCTAAGCACAGATACGCAGTATTTT. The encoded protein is CASSPPGSSGGLSTDTQYF.

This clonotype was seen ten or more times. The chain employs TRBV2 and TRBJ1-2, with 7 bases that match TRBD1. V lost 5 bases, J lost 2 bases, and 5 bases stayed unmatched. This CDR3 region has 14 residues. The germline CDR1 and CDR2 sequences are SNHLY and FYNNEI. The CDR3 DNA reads TGTGCCAGCAGTCGGGACAGCGAGAACTATGGCTACACCTTC. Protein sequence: CASSRDSENYGYTF.

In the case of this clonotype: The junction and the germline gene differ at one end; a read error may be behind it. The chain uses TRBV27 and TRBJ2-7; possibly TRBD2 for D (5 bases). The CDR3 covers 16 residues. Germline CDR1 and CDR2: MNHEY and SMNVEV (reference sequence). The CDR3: CASSQRNSADSYGQYF. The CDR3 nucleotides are TGTGCCAGCAGCCAGCGGAATTCGGCAGACTCCTACGGGCAGTACTTC.

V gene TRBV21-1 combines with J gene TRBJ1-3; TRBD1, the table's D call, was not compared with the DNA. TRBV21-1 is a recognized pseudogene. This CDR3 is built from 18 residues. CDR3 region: CASRGTLTGLSSGNTIYF. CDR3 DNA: TGTGCCAGCAGGGGAACCCTGACAGGACTCAGCTCTGGAAACACCATATATTTT.

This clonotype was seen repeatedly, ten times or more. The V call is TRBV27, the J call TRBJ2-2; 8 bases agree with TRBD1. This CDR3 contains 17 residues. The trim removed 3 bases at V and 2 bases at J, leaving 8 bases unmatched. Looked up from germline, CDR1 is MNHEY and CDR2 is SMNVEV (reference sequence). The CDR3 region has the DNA TGTGCCAGCAGTTTCGCCAGGGGGCGGGAAAACACCGGGGAGCTGTTTTTT. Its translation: CASSFARGRENTGELFF.

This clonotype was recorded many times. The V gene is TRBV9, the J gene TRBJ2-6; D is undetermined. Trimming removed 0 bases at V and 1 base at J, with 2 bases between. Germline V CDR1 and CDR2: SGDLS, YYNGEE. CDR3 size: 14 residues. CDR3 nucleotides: TGTGCCAGCAGCGTAGATTCTGGGGCCAACGTCCTGACTTTC. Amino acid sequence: CASSVDSGANVLTF.

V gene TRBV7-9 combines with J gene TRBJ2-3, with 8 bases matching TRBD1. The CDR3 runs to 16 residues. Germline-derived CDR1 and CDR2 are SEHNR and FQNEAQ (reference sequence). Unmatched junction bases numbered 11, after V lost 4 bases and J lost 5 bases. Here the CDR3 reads CASSSLWTGNIDTQYF. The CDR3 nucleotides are TGTGCCAGCAGCTCCCTATGGACAGGGAATATAGATACGCAGTATTTT.

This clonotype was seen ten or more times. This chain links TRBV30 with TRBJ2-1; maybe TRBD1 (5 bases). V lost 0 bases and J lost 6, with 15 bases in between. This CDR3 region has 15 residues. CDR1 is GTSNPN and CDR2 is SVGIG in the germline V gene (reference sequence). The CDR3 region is CAWSVGPQGANEQFF. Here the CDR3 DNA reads TGTGCCTGGAGTGTCGGGCCCCAAGGGGCCAATGAGCAGTTCTTC. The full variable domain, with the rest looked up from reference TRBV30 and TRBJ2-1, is SQTIHQWPATLVQPVGSPLSLECTVEGTSNPNLYWYRQAAGRGLQLLFYSVGIGQISSEVPQNLSASRPQDRQFILSSKKLLLSDSGFYLCAWSVGPQGANEQFFGPGTRLTVL.

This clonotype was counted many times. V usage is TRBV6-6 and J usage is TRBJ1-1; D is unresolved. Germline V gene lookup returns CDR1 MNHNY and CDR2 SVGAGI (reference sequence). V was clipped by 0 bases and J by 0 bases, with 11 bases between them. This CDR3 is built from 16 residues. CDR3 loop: CASSYSPPEVNTEAFF. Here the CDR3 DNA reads TGTGCCAGCAGTTACTCCCCCCCGGAGGTGAACACTGAAGCTTTCTTT.

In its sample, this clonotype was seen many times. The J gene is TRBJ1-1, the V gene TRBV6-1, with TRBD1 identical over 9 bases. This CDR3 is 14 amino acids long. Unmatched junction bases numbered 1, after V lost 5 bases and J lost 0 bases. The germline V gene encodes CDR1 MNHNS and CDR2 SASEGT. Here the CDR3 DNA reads TGTGCCAGCAGTCACAGGGGGCTGAACACTGAAGCTTTCTTT. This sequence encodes CASSHRGLNTEAFF.

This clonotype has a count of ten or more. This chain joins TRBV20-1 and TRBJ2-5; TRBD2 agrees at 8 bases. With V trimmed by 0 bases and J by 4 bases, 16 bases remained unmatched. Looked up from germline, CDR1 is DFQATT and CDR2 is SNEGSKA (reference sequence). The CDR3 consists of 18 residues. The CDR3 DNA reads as TGCAGTGCTAGAGATCTCTATACCGGGAGGGGGAATGGAGAGACCCAGTACTTC. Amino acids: CSARDLYTGRGNGETQYF.

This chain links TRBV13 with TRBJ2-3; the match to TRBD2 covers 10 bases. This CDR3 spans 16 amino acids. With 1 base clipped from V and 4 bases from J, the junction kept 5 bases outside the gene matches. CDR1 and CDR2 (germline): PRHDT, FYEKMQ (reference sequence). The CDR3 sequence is CASSLELAGNPDTQYF. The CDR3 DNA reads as TGTGCCAGCAGCTTAGAACTAGCGGGGAACCCAGATACGCAGTATTTT.

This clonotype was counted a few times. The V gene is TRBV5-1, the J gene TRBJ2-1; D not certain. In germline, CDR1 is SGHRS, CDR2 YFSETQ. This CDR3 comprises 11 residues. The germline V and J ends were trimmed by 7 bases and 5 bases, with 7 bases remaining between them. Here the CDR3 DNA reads TGCGCCAGCGGACGGGACAATGAGCAGTTCTTC. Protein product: CASGRDNEQFF.

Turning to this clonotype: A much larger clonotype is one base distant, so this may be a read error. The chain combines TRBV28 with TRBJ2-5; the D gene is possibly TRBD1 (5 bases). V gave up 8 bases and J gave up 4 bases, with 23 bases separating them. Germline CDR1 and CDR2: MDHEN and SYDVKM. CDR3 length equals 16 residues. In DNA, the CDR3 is TGTGCCAGCGGTTCAACCGACAGAGTAGCCCCAGAGACCCAGTACTTC. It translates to CASGSTDRVAPETQYF.

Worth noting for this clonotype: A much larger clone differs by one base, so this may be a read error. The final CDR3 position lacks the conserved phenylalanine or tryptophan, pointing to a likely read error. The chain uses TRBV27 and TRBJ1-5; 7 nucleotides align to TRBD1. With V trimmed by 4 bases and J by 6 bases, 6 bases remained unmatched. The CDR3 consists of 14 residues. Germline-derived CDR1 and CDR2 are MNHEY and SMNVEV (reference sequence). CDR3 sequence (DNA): TGTGCCAGCAGTTCGACAGGGCCAGGTCAGCCCCAGCATCTT. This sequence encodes CASSSTGPGQPQHL.

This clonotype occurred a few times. The CDR3 sequence is CASSLVLGQNYEQYF. CDR3 DNA sequence: TGTGCCAGCAGCTTAGTCCTGGGTCAGAACTACGAGCAGTACTTC. This sequence joins TRBV11-2 and TRBJ2-7, with D uncertain. The CDR3 length is 15 residues. The germline CDR1 and CDR2 sequences are SGHAT and FQNNGV. Deletions cut 1 base from V and 3 bases from J, with 13 bases between. The full variable domain, in which reference TRBV11-2 and TRBJ2-7 provide the parts outside the CDR3, is EAGVAQSPRYKIIEKRQSVAFWCNPISGHATLYWYQQILGQGPKLLIQFQNNGVVDDSQLPKDRFSAERLKGVDSTLKIQPAKLEDSAVYLCASSLVLGQNYEQYFGPGTRLTVT.

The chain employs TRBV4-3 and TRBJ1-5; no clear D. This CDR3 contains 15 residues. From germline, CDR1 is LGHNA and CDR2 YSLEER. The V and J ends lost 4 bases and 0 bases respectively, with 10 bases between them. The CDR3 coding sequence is TGCGCCAGCAGCCCTAGCAGATATAGCAATCAGCCCCAGCATTTT. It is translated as CASSPSRYSNQPQHF.

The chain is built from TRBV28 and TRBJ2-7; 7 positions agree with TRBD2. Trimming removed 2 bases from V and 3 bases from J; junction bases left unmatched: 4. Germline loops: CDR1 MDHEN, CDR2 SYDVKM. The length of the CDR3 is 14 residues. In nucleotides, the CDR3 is TGTGCCAGCAGTTTAATCGGGGACTACTACGAGCAGTACTTC. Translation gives CASSLIGDYYEQYF.

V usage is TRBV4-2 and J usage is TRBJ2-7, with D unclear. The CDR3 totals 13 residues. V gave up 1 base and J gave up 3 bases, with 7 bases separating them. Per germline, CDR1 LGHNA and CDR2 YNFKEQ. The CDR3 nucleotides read TGTGCCAGCAGCCAAGGGTCCCTCTACGAGCAGTACTTC. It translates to CASSQGSLYEQYF.

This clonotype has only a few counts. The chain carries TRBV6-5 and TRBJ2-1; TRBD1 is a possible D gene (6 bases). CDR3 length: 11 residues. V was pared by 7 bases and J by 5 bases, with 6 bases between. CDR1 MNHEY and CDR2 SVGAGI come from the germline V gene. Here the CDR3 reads CASTGDNEQFF. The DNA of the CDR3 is TGTGCCAGCACAGGGGACAATGAGCAGTTCTTC.

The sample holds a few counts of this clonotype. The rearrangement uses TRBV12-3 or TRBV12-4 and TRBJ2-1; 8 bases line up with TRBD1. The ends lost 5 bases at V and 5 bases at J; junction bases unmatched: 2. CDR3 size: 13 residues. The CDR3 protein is CASSQGANNEQFF. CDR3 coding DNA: TGTGCCAGCAGTCAGGGGGCTAACAATGAGCAGTTCTTC.

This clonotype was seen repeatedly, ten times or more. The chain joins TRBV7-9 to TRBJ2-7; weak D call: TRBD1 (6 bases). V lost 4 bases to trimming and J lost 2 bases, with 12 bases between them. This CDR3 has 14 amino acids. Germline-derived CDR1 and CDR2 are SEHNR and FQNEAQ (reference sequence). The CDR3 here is CASSSGTSAYEQYF. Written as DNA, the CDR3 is TGTGCCAGCAGCTCAGGGACATCAGCCTACGAGCAGTACTTC.

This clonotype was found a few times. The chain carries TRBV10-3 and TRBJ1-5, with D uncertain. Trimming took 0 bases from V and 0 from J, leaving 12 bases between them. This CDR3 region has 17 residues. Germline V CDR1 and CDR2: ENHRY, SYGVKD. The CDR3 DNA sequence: TGTGCCATCAGTGAGTCGTCCAGGACCTATAGCAATCAGCCCCAGCATTTT. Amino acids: CAISESSRTYSNQPQHF.

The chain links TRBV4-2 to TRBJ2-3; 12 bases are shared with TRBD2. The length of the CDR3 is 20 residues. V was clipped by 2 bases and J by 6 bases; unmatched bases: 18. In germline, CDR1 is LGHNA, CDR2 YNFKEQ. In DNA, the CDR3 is TGTGCCAGCAGCCAAAGGAGGGAGGGTACTAGCGGGAGGATTTCCGATACGCAGTATTTT. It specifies CASSQRREGTSGRISDTQYF.

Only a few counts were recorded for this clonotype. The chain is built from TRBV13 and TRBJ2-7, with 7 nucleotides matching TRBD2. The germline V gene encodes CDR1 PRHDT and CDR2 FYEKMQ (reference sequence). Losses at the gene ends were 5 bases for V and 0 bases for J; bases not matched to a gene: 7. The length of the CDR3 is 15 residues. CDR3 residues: CASSRLRGDSYEQYF. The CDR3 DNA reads TGTGCCAGCAGCCGGCTACGGGGGGACTCCTACGAGCAGTACTTC.